These T cell receptor beta chains were read from a single sample in a study of blood T cell repertoires in COVID-19. TCRdb keeps only in-frame clones here, not all; method: immunoSEQ multiplex PCR. The table records 90,000 to 130,000 clones, 76% of them present only once. The sample consisted of peripheral blood. The source is a woman aged 80 or over with acute or convalescent COVID-19. Each CDR3 is given with its conserved first and last residue. A D gene is named only where the DNA matches it firmly. Clone size, where shown, is once, few, many, or a class for clones that have expanded.

V,size,D,J,CDR3,DNA
TRBV4-2,-,-,TRBJ2-3,CASSLLAFTDTQYF,TGTGCCAGCAGCCTACTAGCTTTCACAGATACGCAGTATTTT
TRBV6-5,-,TRBD1,TRBJ2-7,CAGGRGQGRYEQYF,TGTGCCGGAGGAAGGGGACAGGGGCGGTACGAGCAGTACTTC
TRBV2,few,-,TRBJ1-5,CASNQDSNQPQHF,TGTGCCAGCAATCAAGACTCCAATCAGCCCCAGCATTTT
TRBV9,once,TRBD2,TRBJ2-3,CASSVAFAGGGTDTQYF,TGTGCCAGCAGCGTAGCTTTTGCGGGGGGGGGCACAGATACGCAGTATTTT
TRBV7-2,-,TRBD1,TRBJ1-6,CASSSQGQAVDSPLHF,TGTGCCAGCAGCTCACAAGGACAGGCGGTTGATTCACCCCTCCACTTT
TRBV30,once,-,TRBJ1-3,CAWKLTTSGNTIYF,TGTGCCTGGAAACTTACTACCTCTGGAAACACCATATATTTT
TRBV28,once,-,TRBJ1-1,CASSAPSNLNTEAFF,TGTGCCAGCAGTGCCCCATCTAACTTGAACACTGAAGCTTTCTTT
TRBV30,-,-,TRBJ1-1,CAWSRLTGHMNTEAFF,TGTGCCTGGAGTAGGCTAACGGGTCATATGAACACTGAAGCTTTCTTT
TRBV5-4,-,TRBD1,TRBJ1-2,CASSPTRDSPRGYTF,TGTGCCAGCAGCCCCACTCGGGACAGCCCGAGGGGCTACACCTTC
TRBV5-1,-,TRBD1,TRBJ2-1,CASSLGTGGLEQFF,TGCGCCAGCAGCTTGGGGACAGGGGGCCTTGAGCAGTTCTTC
TRBV5-1,-,TRBD2,TRBJ2-2,CASGLAPGTGELFF,TGCGCCAGCGGACTAGCCCCTGGCACCGGGGAGCTGTTTTTT
TRBV19,-,-,TRBJ1-2,CASTTSGGPDYGYTF,TGTGCCAGTACCACGAGCGGGGGACCGGACTATGGCTACACCTTC
TRBV7-2,-,-,TRBJ2-7,CASSSGLAGSYEQYF,TGTGCCAGCAGTTCCGGACTGGCCGGGTCCTACGAGCAGTACTTC
TRBV28,-,TRBD1,TRBJ1-2,CASSYSGTGVQGYTF,TGTGCCAGCAGTTATTCCGGGACAGGGGTACAAGGCTACACCTTC
TRBV2,-,-,TRBJ1-5,CASSVQFSNQPQHF,TGTGCCAGCAGTGTGCAGTTTAGCAATCAGCCCCAGCATTTT
TRBV4-1,-,TRBD2,TRBJ2-3,CASSQIMVAGLSTDTQYF,TGCGCCAGCAGCCAAATCATGGTAGCGGGACTAAGCACAGATACGCAGTATTTT
TRBV7-7,-,TRBD2,TRBJ2-5,CASSLTSGGLGEETQYF,TGTGCTAGCAGCCTGACTAGCGGGGGGCTAGGTGAAGAGACCCAGTACTTC
TRBV4-1,-,-,TRBJ2-7,CASSQALYSSDEQYF,TGCGCCAGCAGCCAAGCCCTGTACAGCTCCGACGAGCAGTACTTC
TRBV30,-,TRBD1,TRBJ1-1,CAWIKTGGQGGTEAFF,TGTGCCTGGATCAAAACGGGGGGACAGGGGGGAACTGAAGCTTTCTTT
TRBV6-5,-,-,TRBJ1-5,CASSLEGGQPQHF,TGTGCCAGCAGTTTGGAGGGCGGTCAGCCCCAGCATTTT
TRBV3-1/TRBV3-2,few,-,TRBJ2-3,CASSQGSHEGDTQYF,TGTGCCAGCAGCCAAGGATCGCACGAGGGAGATACGCAGTATTTT
TRBV4-1,-,-,TRBJ2-2,CASSQESRARTGPGELFF,TGCGCCAGCAGCCAAGAAAGTCGGGCCCGCACAGGACCCGGGGAGCTGTTTTTT
TRBV9,once,-,TRBJ1-1,CASSVGRGNTEAFF,TGTGCCAGCAGCGTAGGTCGGGGGAACACTGAAGCTTTCTTT
TRBV18,-,-,TRBJ2-5,CASSRGLEETQYF,TGTGCCAGCTCACGGGGGCTAGAAGAGACCCAGTACTTC
TRBV5-6,-,-,TRBJ2-3,CASSLVSVVVYKMDTQYF,TGTGCCAGCAGCTTGGTATCTGTCGTTGTCTATAAGATGGATACGCAGTATTTT
TRBV9,once,TRBD1,TRBJ2-3,CASSGGDRVLDTQYF,TGTGCCAGCAGCGGGGGGGACAGGGTCTTAGATACGCAGTATTTT
TRBV25-1,-,-,TRBJ1-1,CASSDRVNTEAFF,TGTGCCAGCAGTGACAGGGTGAACACTGAAGCTTTCTTT
TRBV28,-,-,TRBJ1-2,CASSSGDYGYTF,TGTGCCAGCAGTTCGGGAGACTATGGCTACACCTTC
TRBV18,-,TRBD1,TRBJ2-5,CASSPGTGGGLETQYF,TGTGCCAGCTCACCTGGGACAGGGGGCGGTCTTGAGACCCAGTACTTC
TRBV13,-,-,TRBJ2-7,CASSLGGGWTYEQYF,TGTGCCAGCAGCTTAGGTGGCGGTTGGACCTACGAGCAGTACTTC
TRBV7-9,-,TRBD1,TRBJ2-7,CASSLLLGQGYEQYF,TGTGCCAGCAGCTTATTACTAGGACAGGGGTACGAGCAGTACTTC
TRBV5-1,-,-,TRBJ1-1,CASSLFTMGTGDTEAFF,TGCGCCAGCAGCTTATTTACTATGGGGACTGGGGACACTGAAGCTTTCTTT
TRBV30,-,-,TRBJ2-1,CAWSEFRYEQFF,TGTGCCTGGAGTGAGTTTAGATATGAGCAGTTCTTC
TRBV13,-,-,TRBJ2-4,CASSAPGSKNIQYF,TGTGCCAGCAGCGCTCCGGGGTCCAAAAACATTCAGTACTTC
TRBV20-1,-,-,TRBJ1-2,CSARAADYTF,TGCAGTGCTAGAGCAGCGGACTACACCTTC
TRBV3-1/TRBV3-2,-,TRBD2,TRBJ2-2,CASSQDLASGRLNTGELFF,TGTGCCAGCAGCCAAGATTTGGCTAGCGGGAGGCTAAACACCGGGGAGCTGTTTTTT
TRBV7-2,-,-,TRBJ1-4,CASSLEAGRDSFF,TGTGCCAGCAGCTTAGAGGCGGGACGGGACTCGTTTTTT
TRBV12-5,-,TRBD2,TRBJ2-3,CASGDSGGAADTQYF,TGTGCTAGTGGAGATAGCGGGGGGGCGGCGGATACGCAGTATTTT
TRBV5-1,few,TRBD1,TRBJ2-2,CASSLVPPQQGASGELFF,TGCGCCAGCAGCTTGGTCCCCCCGCAACAGGGGGCGAGCGGGGAGCTGTTTTTT
TRBV2,-,-,TRBJ1-1,CASSRDTPEAFF,TGTGCCAGCAGTCGGGACACACCTGAAGCTTTCTTT
TRBV7-2,-,TRBD2,TRBJ2-1,CASSLGGNRYNEQFF,TGTGCCAGCAGCTTGGGGGGGAATAGGTACAATGAGCAGTTCTTC
TRBV4-3,-,TRBD1,TRBJ2-1,CASSQVRDRGFNEQFF,TGCGCCAGCAGCCAAGTCCGGGACAGGGGGTTTAATGAGCAGTTCTTC
TRBV5-6,-,-,TRBJ2-1,CASSLVAYNEQFF,TGTGCCAGCAGCTTGGTCGCGTACAATGAGCAGTTCTTC
TRBV29-1,-,-,TRBJ2-3,CSVSVRAGVPSTDTQYF,TGCAGCGTTTCCGTAAGGGCAGGGGTCCCTAGCACAGATACGCAGTATTTT
TRBV9,-,TRBD2,TRBJ2-1,CASSVAGTSGGYLNEQFF,TGTGCCAGCAGCGTAGCCGGGACTAGCGGGGGATACCTCAATGAGCAGTTCTTC
TRBV27,few,TRBD2,TRBJ2-3,CASSGASGGGTDTQYF,TGTGCCAGCAGTGGAGCTAGCGGGGGGGGTACAGATACGCAGTATTTT